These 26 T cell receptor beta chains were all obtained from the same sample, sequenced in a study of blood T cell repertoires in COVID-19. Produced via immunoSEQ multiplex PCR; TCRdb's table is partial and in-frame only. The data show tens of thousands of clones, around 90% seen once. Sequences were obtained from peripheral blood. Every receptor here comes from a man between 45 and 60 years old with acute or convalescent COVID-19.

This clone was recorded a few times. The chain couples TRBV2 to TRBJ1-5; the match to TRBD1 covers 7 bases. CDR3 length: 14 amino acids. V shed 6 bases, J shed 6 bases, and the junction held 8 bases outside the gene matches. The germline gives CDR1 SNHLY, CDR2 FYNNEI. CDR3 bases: TGTGCCAGCAGACGGACAGGTGTTCGTCAGCCCCAGCATTTT. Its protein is CASRRTGVRQPQHF.

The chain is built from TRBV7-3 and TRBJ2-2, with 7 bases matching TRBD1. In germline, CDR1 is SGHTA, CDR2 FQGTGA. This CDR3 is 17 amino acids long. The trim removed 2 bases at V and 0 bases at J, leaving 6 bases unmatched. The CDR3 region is CASSLGTGQTNTGELFF. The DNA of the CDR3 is TGTGCCAGCAGCTTAGGCACGGGACAGACGAACACCGGGGAGCTGTTTTTT.

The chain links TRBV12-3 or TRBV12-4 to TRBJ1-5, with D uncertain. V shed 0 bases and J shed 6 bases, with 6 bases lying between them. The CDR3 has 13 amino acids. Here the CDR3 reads CASSLARSQPQHF. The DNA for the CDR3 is TGTGCCAGCAGTTTAGCGCGGAGTCAGCCCCAGCATTTT.

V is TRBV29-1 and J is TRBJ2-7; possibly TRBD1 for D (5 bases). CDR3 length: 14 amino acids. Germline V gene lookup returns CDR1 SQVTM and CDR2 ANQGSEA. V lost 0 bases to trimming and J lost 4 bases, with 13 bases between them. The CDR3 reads CSVEDHQGDYEQYF. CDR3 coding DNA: TGCAGCGTTGAAGATCATCAGGGCGATTACGAGCAGTACTTC.

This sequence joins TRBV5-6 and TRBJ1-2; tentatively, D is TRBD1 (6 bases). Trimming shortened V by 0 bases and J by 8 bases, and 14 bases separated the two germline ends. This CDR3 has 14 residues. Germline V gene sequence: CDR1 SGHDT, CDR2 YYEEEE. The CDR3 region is CASSLGAGATGYTF. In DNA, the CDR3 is TGTGCCAGCAGCTTGGGGGCAGGGGCCACGGGCTACACCTTC. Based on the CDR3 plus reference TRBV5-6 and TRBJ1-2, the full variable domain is DAGVTQSPTHLIKTRGQQVTLRCSPKSGHDTVSWYQQALGQGPQFIFQYYEEEERQRGNFPDRFSGHQFPNYSSELNVNALLLGDSALYLCASSLGAGATGYTFGSGTRLTVV.

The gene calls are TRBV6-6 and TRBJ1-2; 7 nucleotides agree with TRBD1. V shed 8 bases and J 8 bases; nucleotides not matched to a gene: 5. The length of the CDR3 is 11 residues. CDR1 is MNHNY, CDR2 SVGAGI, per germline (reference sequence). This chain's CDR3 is CASGGQYGYTF. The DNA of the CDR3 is TGTGCCAGCGGGGGACAGTACGGCTACACCTTC.

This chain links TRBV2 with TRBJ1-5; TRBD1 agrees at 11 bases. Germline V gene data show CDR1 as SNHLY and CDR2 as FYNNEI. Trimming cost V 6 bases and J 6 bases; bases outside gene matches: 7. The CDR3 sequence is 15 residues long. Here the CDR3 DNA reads TGTGCCAGCAGCCCACGGACAGGGGGCCTTCAGCCCCAGCATTTT. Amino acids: CASSPRTGGLQPQHF.

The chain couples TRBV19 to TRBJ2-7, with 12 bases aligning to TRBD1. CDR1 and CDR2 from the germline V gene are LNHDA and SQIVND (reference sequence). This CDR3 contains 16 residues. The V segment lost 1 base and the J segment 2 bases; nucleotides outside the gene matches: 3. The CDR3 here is CASSIGGQGAPYEQYF. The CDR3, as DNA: TGTGCCAGTAGTATAGGGGGACAGGGGGCGCCCTACGAGCAGTACTTC.

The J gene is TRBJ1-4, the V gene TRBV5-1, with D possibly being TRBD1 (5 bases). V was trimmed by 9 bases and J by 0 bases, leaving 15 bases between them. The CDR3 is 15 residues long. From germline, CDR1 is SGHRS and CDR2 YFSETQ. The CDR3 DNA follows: TGCGCCACACGACAGAGCCTTACAACTAATGAAAAACTGTTTTTT. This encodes CATRQSLTTNEKLFF.

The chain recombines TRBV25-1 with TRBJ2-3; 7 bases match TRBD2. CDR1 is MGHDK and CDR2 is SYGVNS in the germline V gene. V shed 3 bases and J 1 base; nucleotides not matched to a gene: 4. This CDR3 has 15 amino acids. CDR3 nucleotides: TGTGCCAGCAGTGAGACGGCGGGGGGCACAGATACGCAGTATTTT. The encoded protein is CASSETAGGTDTQYF.

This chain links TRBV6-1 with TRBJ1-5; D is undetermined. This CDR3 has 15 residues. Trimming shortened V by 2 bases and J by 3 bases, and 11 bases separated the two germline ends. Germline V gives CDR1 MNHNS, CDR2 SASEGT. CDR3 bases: TGTGCCAGCAGTGAATGGAACAGCCTCAATCAGCCCCAGCATTTT. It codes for CASSEWNSLNQPQHF.

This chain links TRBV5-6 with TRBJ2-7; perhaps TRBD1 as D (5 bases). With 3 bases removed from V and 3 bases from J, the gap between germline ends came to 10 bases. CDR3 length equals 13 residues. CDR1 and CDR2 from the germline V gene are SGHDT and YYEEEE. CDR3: CASSWGTNYEQYF. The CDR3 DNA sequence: TGTGCCAGCAGCTGGGGCACCAACTACGAGCAGTACTTC.

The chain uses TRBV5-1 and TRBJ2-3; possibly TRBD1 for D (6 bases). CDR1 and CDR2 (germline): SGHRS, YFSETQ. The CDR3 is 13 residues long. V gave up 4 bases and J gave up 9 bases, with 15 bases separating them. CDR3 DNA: TGCGCCAGCAGCCGTCCGGAGGACAGAACGCAGTATTTT. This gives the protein CASSRPEDRTQYF.

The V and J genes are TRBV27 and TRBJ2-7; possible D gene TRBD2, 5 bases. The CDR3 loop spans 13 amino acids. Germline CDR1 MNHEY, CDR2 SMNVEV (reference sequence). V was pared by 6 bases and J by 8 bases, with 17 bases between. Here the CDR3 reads CASRPDLPTKQYF. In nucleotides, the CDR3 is TGTGCCAGCAGACCGGACTTACCTACGAAGCAGTACTTC.

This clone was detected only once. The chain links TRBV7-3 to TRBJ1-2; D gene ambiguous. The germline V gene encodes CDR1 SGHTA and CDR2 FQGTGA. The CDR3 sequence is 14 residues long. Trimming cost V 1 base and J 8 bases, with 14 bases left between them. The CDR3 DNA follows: TGTGCCAGCAGCTTAAAGCCAGGAGGGTACGGCTACACCTTC. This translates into CASSLKPGGYGYTF.

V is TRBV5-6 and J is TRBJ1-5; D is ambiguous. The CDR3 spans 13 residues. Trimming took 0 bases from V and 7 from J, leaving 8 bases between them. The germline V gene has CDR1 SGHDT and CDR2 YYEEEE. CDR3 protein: CASSLARKQPQHF. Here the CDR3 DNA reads TGTGCCAGCAGCTTGGCCAGAAAACAGCCCCAGCATTTT.

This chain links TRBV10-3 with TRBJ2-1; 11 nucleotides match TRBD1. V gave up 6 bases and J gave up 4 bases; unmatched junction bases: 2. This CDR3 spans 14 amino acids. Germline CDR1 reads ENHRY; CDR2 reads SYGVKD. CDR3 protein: CAISGTGGYNEQFF. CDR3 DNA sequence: TGTGCCATCAGCGGGACAGGGGGATACAATGAGCAGTTCTTC.

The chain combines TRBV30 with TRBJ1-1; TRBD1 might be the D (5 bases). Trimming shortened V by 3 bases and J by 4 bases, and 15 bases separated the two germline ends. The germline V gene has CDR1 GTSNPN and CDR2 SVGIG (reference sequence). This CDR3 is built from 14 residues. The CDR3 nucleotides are TGTGCCTGGAGCTCCCAGGGAGGGAGCACTGAAGCTTTCTTT. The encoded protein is CAWSSQGGSTEAFF.

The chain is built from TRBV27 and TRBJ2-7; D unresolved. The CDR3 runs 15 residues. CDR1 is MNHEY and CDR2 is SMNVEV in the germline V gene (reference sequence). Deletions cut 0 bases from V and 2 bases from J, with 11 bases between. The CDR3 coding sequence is TGTGCCAGCAGTTTATCGGCGGTTTCCCCCTACGAGCAGTACTTC. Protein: CASSLSAVSPYEQYF.

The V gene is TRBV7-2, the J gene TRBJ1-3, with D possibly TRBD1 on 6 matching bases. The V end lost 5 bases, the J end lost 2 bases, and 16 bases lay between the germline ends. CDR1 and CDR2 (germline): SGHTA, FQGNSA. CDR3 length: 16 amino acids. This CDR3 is CASSPTRGIPGNTIYF. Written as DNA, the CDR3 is TGTGCCAGCAGCCCTACCAGGGGAATCCCTGGAAACACCATATATTTT.

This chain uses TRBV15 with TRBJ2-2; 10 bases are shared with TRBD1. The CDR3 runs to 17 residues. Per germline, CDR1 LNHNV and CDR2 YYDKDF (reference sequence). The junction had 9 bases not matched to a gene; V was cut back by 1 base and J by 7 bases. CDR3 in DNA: TGTGCCACCAGCAGAGGTCACGGACAGGGGGAAGGCGGGGAGCTGTTTTTT. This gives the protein CATSRGHGQGEGGELFF.

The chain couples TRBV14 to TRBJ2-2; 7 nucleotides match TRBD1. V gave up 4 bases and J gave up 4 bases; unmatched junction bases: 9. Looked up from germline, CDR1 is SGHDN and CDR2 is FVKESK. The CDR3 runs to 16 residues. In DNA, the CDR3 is TGTGCCAGCAGCCGGATTGAGGGGGCCGGCACCGGGGAGCTGTTTTTT. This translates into CASSRIEGAGTGELFF.

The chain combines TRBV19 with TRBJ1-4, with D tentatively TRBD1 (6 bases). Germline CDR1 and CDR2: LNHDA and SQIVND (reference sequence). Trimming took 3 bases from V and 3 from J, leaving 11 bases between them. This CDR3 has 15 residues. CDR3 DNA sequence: TGTGCCAGTAGTATGGGGGGGCGTGCTAATGAAAAACTGTTTTTT. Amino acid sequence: CASSMGGRANEKLFF. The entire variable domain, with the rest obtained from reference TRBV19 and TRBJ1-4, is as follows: DGGITQSPKYLFRKEGQNVTLSCEQNLNHDAMYWYRQDPGQGLRLIYYSQIVNDFQKGDIAEGYSVSREKKESFPLTVTSAQKNPTAFYLCASSMGGRANEKLFFGSGTQLSVL.

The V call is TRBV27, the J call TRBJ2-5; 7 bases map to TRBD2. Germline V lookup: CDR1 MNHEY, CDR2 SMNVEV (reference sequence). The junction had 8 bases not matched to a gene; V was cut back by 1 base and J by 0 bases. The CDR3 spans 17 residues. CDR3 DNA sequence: TGTGCCAGCAGTTTATACCCTGCCGGGGGGTACCAAGAGACCCAGTACTTC. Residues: CASSLYPAGGYQETQYF.

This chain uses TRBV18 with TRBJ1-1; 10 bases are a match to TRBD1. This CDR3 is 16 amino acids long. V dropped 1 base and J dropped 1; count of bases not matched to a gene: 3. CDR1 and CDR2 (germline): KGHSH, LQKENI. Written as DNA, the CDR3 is TGTGCCAGCTCACCACGGGACAGGGGCCCGAACACTGAAGCTTTCTTT. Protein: CASSPRDRGPNTEAFF.

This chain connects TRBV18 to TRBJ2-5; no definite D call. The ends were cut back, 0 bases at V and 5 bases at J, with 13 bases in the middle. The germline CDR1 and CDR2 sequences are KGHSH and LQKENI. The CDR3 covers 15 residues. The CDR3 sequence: CASSPPQSSFETQYF. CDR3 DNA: TGTGCCAGCTCACCACCTCAGTCTTCTTTTGAGACCCAGTACTTC.